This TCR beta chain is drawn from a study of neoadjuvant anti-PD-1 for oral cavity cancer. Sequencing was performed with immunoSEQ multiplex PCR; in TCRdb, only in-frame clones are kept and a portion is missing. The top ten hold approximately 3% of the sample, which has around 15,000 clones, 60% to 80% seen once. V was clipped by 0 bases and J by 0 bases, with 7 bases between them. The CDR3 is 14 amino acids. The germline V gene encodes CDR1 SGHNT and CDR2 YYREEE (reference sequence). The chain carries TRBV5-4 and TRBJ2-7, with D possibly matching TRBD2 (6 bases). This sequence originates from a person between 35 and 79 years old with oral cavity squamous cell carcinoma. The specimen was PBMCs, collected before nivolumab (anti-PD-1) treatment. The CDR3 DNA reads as TGTGCCAGCAGCTTGGCGGGGGTCTCCTACGAGCAGTACTTC. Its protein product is CASSLAGVSYEQYF.